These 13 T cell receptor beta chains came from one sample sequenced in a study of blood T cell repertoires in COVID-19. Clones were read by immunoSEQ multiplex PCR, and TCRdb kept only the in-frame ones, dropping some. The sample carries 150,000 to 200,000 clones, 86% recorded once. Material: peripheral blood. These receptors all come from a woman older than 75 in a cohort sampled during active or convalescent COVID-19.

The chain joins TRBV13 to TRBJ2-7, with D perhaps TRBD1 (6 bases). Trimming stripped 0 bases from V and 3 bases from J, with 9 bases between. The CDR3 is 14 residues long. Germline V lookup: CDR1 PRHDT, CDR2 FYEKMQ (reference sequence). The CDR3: CASSLGQGIYEQYF. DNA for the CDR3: TGTGCCAGCAGCTTAGGCCAGGGGATCTACGAGCAGTACTTC.

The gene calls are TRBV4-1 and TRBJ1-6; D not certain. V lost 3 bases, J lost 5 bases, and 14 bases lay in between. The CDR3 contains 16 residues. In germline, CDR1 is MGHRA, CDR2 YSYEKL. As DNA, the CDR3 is TGCGCCAGCAGCCAGGGAGCCACACGAAATAATTCACCCCTCCACTTT. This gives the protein CASSQGATRNNSPLHF.

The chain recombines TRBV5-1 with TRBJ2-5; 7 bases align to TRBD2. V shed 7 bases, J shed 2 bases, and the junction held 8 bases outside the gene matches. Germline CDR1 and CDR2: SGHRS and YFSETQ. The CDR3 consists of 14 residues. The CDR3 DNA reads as TGCGCCAGCGGAGACGGGACTATTCAAGAGACCCAGTACTTC. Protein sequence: CASGDGTIQETQYF.

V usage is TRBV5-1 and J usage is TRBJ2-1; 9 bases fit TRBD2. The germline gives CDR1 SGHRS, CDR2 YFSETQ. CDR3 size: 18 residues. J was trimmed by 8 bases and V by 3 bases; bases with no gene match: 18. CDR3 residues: CASSSPRGSGSPYDEQFF. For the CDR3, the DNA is TGCGCCAGCAGCTCCCCCCGCGGTAGCGGGAGTCCGTACGATGAGCAGTTCTTC. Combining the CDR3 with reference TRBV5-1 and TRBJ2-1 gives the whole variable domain KAGVTQTPRYLIKTRGQQVTLSCSPISGHRSVSWYQQTPGQGLQFLFEYFSETQRNKGNFPGRFSGRQFSNSRSEMNVSTLELGDSALYLCASSSPRGSGSPYDEQFFGPGTRLTVL.

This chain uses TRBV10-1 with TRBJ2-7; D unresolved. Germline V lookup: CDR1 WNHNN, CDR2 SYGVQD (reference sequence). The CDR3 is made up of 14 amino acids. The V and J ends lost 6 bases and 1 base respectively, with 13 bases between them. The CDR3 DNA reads TGCGCCAGCAGACCTCCGGCAGGTTCCTACGAGCAGTACGTC. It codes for CASRPPAGSYEQYV.

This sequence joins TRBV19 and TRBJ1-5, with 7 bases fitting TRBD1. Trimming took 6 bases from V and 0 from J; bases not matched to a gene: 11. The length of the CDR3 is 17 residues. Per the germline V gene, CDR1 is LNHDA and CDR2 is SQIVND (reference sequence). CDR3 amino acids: CASSLPDRDYSNQPQHF. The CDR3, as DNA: TGTGCCAGTAGCCTGCCCGACAGGGATTATAGCAATCAGCCCCAGCATTTT.

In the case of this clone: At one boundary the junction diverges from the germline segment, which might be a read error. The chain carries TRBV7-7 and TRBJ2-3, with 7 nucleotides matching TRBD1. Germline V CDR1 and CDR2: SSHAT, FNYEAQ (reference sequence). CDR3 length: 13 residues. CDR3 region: CASSQGDRDTQYF. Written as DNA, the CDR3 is TGTGCTAGCAGCCAGGGGGACCGTGATACGCAGTATTTT.

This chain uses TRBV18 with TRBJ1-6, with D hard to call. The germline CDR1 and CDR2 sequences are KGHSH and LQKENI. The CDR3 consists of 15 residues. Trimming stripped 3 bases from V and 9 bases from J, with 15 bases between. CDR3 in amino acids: CASSPEGGSGSPLHF. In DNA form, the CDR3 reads TGTGCCAGCTCACCCGAGGGAGGGAGTGGTTCACCCCTCCACTTT.

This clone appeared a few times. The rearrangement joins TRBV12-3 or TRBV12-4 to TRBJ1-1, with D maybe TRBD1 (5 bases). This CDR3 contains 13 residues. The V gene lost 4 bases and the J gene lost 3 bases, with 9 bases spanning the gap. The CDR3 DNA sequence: TGTGCCAGCAGTTGGGGGGGTGACACTGAAGCTTTCTTT. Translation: CASSWGGDTEAFF.

The CDR3 nucleotides are TGTGCCATCAGTGAGTCCGCAGGGGAAAGTTCACCCCTCCACTTT. It is translated as CAISESAGESSPLHF. The gene calls are TRBV10-3 and TRBJ1-6; the D gene is possibly TRBD1 (6 bases). Trimming cost V 0 bases and J 9 bases, with 12 bases left between them. Per germline, CDR1 ENHRY and CDR2 SYGVKD. This CDR3 spans 15 amino acids.

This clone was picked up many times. The CDR3 protein is CASTPRSSGSYEQFF. In DNA, the CDR3 is TGTGCCAGCACCCCGAGGTCTAGCGGGAGCTATGAGCAGTTCTTC. The chain couples TRBV2 to TRBJ2-1, with 10 bases identical to TRBD2. CDR1 is SNHLY and CDR2 is FYNNEI in the germline V gene. The trim removed 7 bases at V and 8 bases at J, leaving 11 bases unmatched. This CDR3 is 15 amino acids long.

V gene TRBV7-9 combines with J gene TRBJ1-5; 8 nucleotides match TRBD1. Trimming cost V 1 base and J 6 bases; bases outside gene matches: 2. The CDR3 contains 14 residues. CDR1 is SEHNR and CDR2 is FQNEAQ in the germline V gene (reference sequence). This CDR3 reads CASSLGDRSQPQHF. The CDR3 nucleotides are TGTGCCAGCAGCTTAGGGGACAGGTCTCAGCCCCAGCATTTT.

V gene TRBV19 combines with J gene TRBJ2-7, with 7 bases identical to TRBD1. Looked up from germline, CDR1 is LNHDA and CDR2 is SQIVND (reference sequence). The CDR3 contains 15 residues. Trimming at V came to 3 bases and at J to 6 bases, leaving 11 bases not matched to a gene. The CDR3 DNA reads TGTGCCAGTAGTATCGTCCCCGGGACAGTTGGCGAGCAGTACTTC. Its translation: CASSIVPGTVGEQYF.